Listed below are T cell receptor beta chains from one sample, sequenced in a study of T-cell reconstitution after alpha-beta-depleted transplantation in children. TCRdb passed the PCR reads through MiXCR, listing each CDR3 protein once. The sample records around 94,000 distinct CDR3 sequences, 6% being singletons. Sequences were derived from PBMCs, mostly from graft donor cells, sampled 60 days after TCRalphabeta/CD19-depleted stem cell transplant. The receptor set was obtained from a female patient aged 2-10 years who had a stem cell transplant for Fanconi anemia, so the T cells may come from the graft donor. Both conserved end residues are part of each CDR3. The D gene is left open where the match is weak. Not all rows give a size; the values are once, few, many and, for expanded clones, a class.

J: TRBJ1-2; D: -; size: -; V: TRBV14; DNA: TGTGCCAGCAGCCAAGTGGGCGCGGGACCCCGGAATAACTATGGCTACACCTTC; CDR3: CASSQVGAGPRNNYGYTF
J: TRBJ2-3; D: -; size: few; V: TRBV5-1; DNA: TGCGCCAGCAGCTTGGAGTCTAGCCTAGATACGCAGTATTTT; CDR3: CASSLESSLDTQYF
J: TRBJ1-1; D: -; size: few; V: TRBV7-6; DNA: TGTGCCAGCAGCTTAGATGGCAGGTTGAACACTGAAGCTTTCTTT; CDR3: CASSLDGRLNTEAFF
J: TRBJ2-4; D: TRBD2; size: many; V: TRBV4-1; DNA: TGCGCCAGCAGCCAAGATGCTAGCGGGGGGGCCGGGGCCAAAAACATTCAGTACTTC; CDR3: CASSQDASGGAGAKNIQYF
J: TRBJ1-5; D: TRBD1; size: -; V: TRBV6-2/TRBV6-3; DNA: TGTGCCAGCAGTTGGATACAGGGGTGGAATCAGCCCCAGCATTTT; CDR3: CASSWIQGWNQPQHF
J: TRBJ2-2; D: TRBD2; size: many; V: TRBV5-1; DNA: TGCGCCAGCAGCTTGGGACTAGCGGATAACACCGGGGAGCTGTTTTTT; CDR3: CASSLGLADNTGELFF
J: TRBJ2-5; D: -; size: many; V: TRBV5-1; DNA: TGCGCCAGCAGCTTGGATACCAACCAAGAGACCCAGTACTTC; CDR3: CASSLDTNQETQYF
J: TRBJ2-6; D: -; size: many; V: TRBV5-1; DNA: TGCGCCAGCAGCGAAGGGACTGGGGCCAACGTCCTGACTTTC; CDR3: CASSEGTGANVLTF
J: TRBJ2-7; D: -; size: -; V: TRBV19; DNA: TGTGCTAGTAGTGCGTGGGAATACGAGCAGTACTTC; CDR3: CASSAWEYEQYF
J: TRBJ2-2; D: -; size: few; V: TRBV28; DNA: TGTGCCAGCAGTCAGGTCGGGGAGCTGTTTTTT; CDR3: CASSQVGELFF
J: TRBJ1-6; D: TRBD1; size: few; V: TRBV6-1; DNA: TGTGCCAGCAGAGACGACAGGGAAGGAGGTTCACCCCTCCACTTT; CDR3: CASRDDREGGSPLHF
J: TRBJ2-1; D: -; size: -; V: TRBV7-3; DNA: TGTGCCAGCAGCTTATCGAGATCTAGAGGACAGTACAATGAGCAGTTCTTC; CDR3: CASSLSRSRGQYNEQFF
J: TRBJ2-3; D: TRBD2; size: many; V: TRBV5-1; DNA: TGCGCCACCAGCACGGCGGGAGTGGATACGCAGTATTTT; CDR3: CATSTAGVDTQYF
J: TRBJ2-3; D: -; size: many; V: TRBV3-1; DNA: TGTGCCAGCAGCCAAGATAGGGCCGGCACGCAGTATTTT; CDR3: CASSQDRAGTQYF
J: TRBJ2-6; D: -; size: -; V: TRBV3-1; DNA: TGTGCCTGCAGCCAGGGAGACCACTCTGGGGCCAACGTCCTGACTTTC; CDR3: CACSQGDHSGANVLTF
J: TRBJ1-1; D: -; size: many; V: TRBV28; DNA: TGTGCCAGCAGTTTAAATTTCGCACCTAAGGGAGCTTTCTTT; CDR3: CASSLNFAPKGAFF
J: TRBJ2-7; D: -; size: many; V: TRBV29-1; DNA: TGCAGCGTTGAAGCTCAGGGCCCTAGGGGTCCCCTCTACGAGCAGTACTTC; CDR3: CSVEAQGPRGPLYEQYF
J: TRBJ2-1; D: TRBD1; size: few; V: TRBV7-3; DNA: TGTGCCAGCAGCTTATTTCCCCCTGCGACAGGGGGAAGTGAGCAGTTCTTC; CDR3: CASSLFPPATGGSEQFF
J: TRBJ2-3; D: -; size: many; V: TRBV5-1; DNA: TGCGCCAGCAGCCTAACCTGGGGGGGCCGTACAGATACGCAGTATTTT; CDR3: CASSLTWGGRTDTQYF
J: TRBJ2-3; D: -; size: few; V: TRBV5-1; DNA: TGCGCCAGCAGCCCATACGGACTCCCGGTTTGGGGCACAGATACGCAGTATTTT; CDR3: CASSPYGLPVWGTDTQYF
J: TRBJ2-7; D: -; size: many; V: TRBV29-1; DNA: TGCAGCGTTGAAGATCGACGGGGGGCTTACGAGCAGTACTTC; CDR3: CSVEDRRGAYEQYF
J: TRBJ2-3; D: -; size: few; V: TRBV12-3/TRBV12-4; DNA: TGTGCCAGCAGTTTAGGTCTAGCGTTGTATACGCAGTATTTT; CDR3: CASSLGLALYTQYF
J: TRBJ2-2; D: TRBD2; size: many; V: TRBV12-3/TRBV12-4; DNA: TGTGCCAGCAGTTTGGGGCTAGCGGGGGTCGTGGGCACCGGGGAGCTGTTTTTT; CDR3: CASSLGLAGVVGTGELFF
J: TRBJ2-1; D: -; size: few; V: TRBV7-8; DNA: TGTGCCAGCAGCTTACTGGGGAGGTACAATGAGCAGTTCTTC; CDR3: CASSLLGRYNEQFF
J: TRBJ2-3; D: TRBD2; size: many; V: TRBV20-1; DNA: TGCAGTGCTCCCAATAGCGGGAGCCCAGATACGCAGTATTTT; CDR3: CSAPNSGSPDTQYF
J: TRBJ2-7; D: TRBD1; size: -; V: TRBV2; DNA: TGTGCCAAGTTGCTGCGGGACAGGGACTACGAGCAGTACTTC; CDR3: CAKLLRDRDYEQYF
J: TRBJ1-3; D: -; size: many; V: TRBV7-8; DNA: TGTGCCAGCAGCTTATTTTGGGCGAACACCATATATTTT; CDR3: CASSLFWANTIYF
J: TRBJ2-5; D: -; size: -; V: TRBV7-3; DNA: TGTGCCAGCAGCTTAACCGGGCTAGGAGAGACCCAGTACTTC; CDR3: CASSLTGLGETQYF
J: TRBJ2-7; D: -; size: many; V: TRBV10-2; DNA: TGCGCCAGTGGGCCGGAAGGGAGCAGGCCCCACTTC; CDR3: CASGPEGSRPHF
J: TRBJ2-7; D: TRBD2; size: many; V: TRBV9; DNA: TGTGCCAGCAGCGTAGAGCCGGGACTAGCGGGGGTGAGCTCCTACGAGCAGTACTTC; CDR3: CASSVEPGLAGVSSYEQYF
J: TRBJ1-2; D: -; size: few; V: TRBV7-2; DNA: TGTGCCAGCAGCTTAGAGTACGGGCTCTATGGCTACACCTTC; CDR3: CASSLEYGLYGYTF
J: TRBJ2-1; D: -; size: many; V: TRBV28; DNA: TGTGCCAGCGGGGCTATACGTTCCTACAATGAGCAGTTCTTC; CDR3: CASGAIRSYNEQFF
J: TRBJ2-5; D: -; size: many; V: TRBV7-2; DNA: TGTGCCAGCAGCAGGTACCAAGAGACCCAGTACTTC; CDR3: CASSRYQETQYF
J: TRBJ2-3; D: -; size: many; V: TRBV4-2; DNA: TGTGCCAGCAGCCAAGTTACGGTGAATCAGGATACGCAGTATTTT; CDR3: CASSQVTVNQDTQYF
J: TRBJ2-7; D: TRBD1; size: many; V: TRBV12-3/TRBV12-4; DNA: TGTGCCAGCACCTGGACAGGGGCCTACGAGCAGTACTTC; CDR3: CASTWTGAYEQYF
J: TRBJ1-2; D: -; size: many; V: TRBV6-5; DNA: TGTGCCAGCAGATACAGCCGGAACACTAACTATGGCTACACCTTC; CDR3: CASRYSRNTNYGYTF
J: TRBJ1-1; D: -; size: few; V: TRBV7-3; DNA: TGTGCCAGCAGCTCAGGGGCCTCCGCCGCTGCTTTCTTT; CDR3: CASSSGASAAAFF
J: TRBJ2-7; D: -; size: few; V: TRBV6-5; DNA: TGTGCCAGCAGCCGACAGCCTGACTACGAGCAGTACTTC; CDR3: CASSRQPDYEQYF
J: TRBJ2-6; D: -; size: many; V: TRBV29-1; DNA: TGCAGCGTTGAATTAGGGTCTGGGGCCAACGTCCTGACTTTC; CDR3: CSVELGSGANVLTF
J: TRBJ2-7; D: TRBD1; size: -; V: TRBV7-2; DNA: TGTGCCAGCAGCTTCGTCCGGGACAGCTCCTACGAGCAGTACTTC; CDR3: CASSFVRDSSYEQYF
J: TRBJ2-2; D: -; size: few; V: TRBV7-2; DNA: TGTGCCAGCAGCTTGCTTTGGACCGGGGAGCTGTTTTTT; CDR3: CASSLLWTGELFF
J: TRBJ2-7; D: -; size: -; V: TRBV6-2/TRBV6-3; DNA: TGTGCCAGCAGCACCCCTACTAGTGCCTCTACCGACGAGCAGTACTTC; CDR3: CASSTPTSASTDEQYF
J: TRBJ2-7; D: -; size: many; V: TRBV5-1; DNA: TGCGCCAGCAGATGGGGGCTTACCTACGAGCAGTACTTC; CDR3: CASRWGLTYEQYF
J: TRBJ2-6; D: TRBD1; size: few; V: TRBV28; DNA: TGTGCCAGCAGACAAACAGGGGTGGGGGCCAACGTCCTGACTTTC; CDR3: CASRQTGVGANVLTF
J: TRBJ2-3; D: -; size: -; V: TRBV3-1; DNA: TGTGCCAGCAGTCTAGCAATCGGTACGCAGTATTTT; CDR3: CASSLAIGTQYF
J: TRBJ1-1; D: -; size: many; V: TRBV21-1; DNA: TGTGCCAGCAGCAAAGATAATGGACCCTGGAGGACTGAAGCTTTCTTT; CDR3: CASSKDNGPWRTEAFF
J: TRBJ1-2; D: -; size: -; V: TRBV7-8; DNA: TGTGCCAGCAGCCCGAACATGATAGAAGGCTACACCTTC; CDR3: CASSPNMIEGYTF
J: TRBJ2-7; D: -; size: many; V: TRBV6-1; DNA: TGTGCCAGCAGGGTTTCCTACGAGCAGTACTTC; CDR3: CASRVSYEQYF
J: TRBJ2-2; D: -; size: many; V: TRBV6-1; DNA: TGTGCCATTTCTAAGGGGAACACCGGGGAGCTGTTTTTT; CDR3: CAISKGNTGELFF
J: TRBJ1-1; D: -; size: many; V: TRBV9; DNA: TGTGCCAGCAGCGTAGCTACTATGACTGAAGCTTTCTTT; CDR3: CASSVATMTEAFF
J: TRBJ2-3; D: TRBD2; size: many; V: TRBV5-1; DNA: TGCGCCAGCAGCTTGCCAGCGGGGGGTGATGGCACAGATACGCAGTATTTT; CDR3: CASSLPAGGDGTDTQYF
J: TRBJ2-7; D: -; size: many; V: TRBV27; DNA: TGTGCCAGCAGTTTAGGAGGCGGTTCGATCTACGAGCAGTACTTC; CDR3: CASSLGGGSIYEQYF
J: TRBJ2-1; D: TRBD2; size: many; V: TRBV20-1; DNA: TGCAGTGCTTCGACCTCCGCCGGACTAGCGGGAGGGCCCCGCGTGGATGAGCAGTTCTTC; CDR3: CSASTSAGLAGGPRVDEQFF